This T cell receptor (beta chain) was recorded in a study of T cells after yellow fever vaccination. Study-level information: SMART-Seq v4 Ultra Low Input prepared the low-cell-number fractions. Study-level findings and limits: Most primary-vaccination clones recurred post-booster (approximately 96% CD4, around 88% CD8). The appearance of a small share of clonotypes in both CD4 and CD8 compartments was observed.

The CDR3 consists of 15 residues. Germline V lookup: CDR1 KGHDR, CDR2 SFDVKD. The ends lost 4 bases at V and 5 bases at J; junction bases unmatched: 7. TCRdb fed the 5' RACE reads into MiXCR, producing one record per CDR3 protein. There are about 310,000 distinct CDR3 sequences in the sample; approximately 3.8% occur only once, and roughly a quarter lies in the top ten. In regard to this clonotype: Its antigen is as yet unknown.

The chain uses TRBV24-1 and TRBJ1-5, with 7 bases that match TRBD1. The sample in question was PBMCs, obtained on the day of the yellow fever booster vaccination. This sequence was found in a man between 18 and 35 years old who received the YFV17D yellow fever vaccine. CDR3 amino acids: CATSDPGQPDQPQHF. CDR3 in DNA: TGTGCCACCAGTGACCCGGGACAGCCGGATCAGCCCCAGCATTTT.